These T cell receptor beta chains were read from a single sample in a study of shared T cell receptors in the human thymus. Sequencing was performed with immunoSEQ multiplex PCR; in TCRdb, only in-frame clones are kept and a portion is missing. Of 700,000 or so clones in the sample, approximately 83% are singletons; the top ten hold under 0.012%. These data are also associated with another study on human thymus T cells.

Material for sequencing was thymocytes. The receptors here all came from a girl under three years old with a congenital heart defect. Each CDR3 is given with its conserved first and last residue. A D gene is named only where the DNA matches it firmly. The size of a clone is reported for some rows only, either as once, few or many, or as a class for expanded clones.

V	size	D	J	length	CDR3	DNA
TRBV6-1	once	TRBD1	TRBJ1-1	14	CASRAGTGATEAFF	TGTGCCAGCAGGGCCGGGACAGGGGCCACTGAAGCTTTCTTT
TRBV7-8	.	TRBD2	TRBJ2-3	16	CASSPLPAGGPDTQYF	TGTGCCAGCAGCCCTCTCCCAGCGGGGGGGCCAGATACGCAGTATTTT
TRBV5-6	.	.	TRBJ2-3	16	CASSLSGSPSTDTQYF	TGTGCCAGCAGCCTATCAGGGTCCCCTAGCACAGATACGCAGTATTTT
TRBV29-1	.	TRBD1	TRBJ2-5	13	CSVDSRGFETQYF	TGCAGCGTTGACAGCAGGGGGTTTGAGACCCAGTACTTC
TRBV19	.	.	TRBJ1-2	13	CASRGVGIYGYTF	TGTGCCAGTAGGGGAGTAGGGATTTATGGCTACACCTTC
TRBV29-1	.	.	TRBJ1-1	11	CSGRRSSEAFF	TGCAGCGGGAGGAGGTCGTCTGAAGCTTTCTTT
TRBV5-1	.	.	TRBJ1-4	15	CASSLEGEANEKLFF	TGCGCCAGCAGCTTGGAGGGGGAAGCTAATGAAAAACTGTTTTTT
TRBV11-2	.	.	TRBJ1-1	16	CASSLKPLVPNTEAFF	TGTGCCAGCAGCTTAAAACCTTTAGTTCCGAACACTGAAGCTTTCTTT
TRBV4-3	.	.	TRBJ2-5	14	CASSQDSGRETQYF	TGCGCCAGCAGCCAAGACTCCGGGAGAGAGACCCAGTACTTC
TRBV6-6	.	.	TRBJ1-5	16	CASRPGSAGEDQPQHF	TGTGCCAGCAGGCCAGGTTCCGCGGGTGAGGATCAGCCCCAGCATTTT
TRBV1	.	.	TRBJ1-4	14	CTSSRTGANEKLFF	TGCACCAGCAGCAGGACAGGGGCTAATGAAAAACTGTTTTTT
TRBV27	.	.	TRBJ2-7	17	CASSSGGGGPTIYEQYF	TGTGCCAGCAGTTCCGGTGGGGGGGGGCCGACCATCTACGAGCAGTACTTC
TRBV14	.	.	TRBJ1-2	14	CASSQETELGGYTF	TGTGCCAGCAGCCAAGAAACGGAACTAGGGGGCTACACCTTC
TRBV19	.	TRBD2	TRBJ2-3	18	CASSPWPGAGGSTDTQYF	TGTGCCAGTAGTCCCTGGCCGGGGGCGGGGGGAAGCACAGATACGCAGTATTTT
TRBV11-1	.	TRBD1	TRBJ2-2	16	CASSLGTGVHTGELFF	TGTGCCAGCAGCTTAGGGACAGGGGTTCACACCGGGGAGCTGTTTTTT
TRBV27	.	.	TRBJ1-5	15	CASSPVEAGGQPQHF	TGTGCCAGCAGTCCCGTGGAGGCAGGCGGTCAGCCCCAGCATTTT
TRBV5-6	.	TRBD1	TRBJ1-6	16	CASSLPRTGRNSPLHF	TGTGCCAGCAGCTTGCCTCGGACAGGCCGTAATTCACCCCTCCACTTT
TRBV14	once	TRBD1	TRBJ1-1	15	CASSHHRGGNTEAFF	TGTGCCAGCAGCCACCACAGGGGGGGGAACACTGAAGCTTTCTTT